A single sample is the source of the 27 T cell receptor beta chains below, sequenced in a study of spatial heterogeneity in lung cancer. Time point here: sample taken at primary tumor resection. TCRdb re-called the 5' RACE reads through MiXCR, storing one row per CDR3 protein. The table records under 85,000 distinct CDR3 sequences, roughly 8% of them present only once. Sample: PBMCs, taken at surgery. These TCRs come from a male donor with early-stage non-small cell lung cancer.

The chain recombines TRBV4-1 with TRBJ2-2; a weak D match, TRBD1 (6 bases). The CDR3 totals 16 residues. Germline loops: CDR1 MGHRA, CDR2 YSYEKL. Trimming took off 4 bases at V and 4 bases at J, with 16 bases between the two ends. The CDR3 coding sequence is TGCGCCAGCAGCCGAAGCGGCGCCAGGGGCACCGGGGAGCTGTTTTTT. This gives the protein CASSRSGARGTGELFF.

This clonotype has only one observation. The V gene is TRBV11-2, the J gene TRBJ2-3, with D unclear. Germline V lookup: CDR1 SGHAT, CDR2 FQNNGV. Trimming pared 1 base from V and 10 bases from J, leaving 9 bases between. This CDR3 spans 12 amino acids. CDR3 protein: CASSLGAQAQYF. In nucleotides, the CDR3 is TGTGCCAGCAGCTTAGGAGCTCAAGCGCAGTATTTT.

This clonotype was counted only a few times. The rearrangement uses TRBV30 and TRBJ1-5; TRBD1 matches at 8 bases. The CDR3 has 14 residues. V gave up 3 bases and J gave up 4 bases; unmatched junction bases: 5. Looked up from germline, CDR1 is GTSNPN and CDR2 is SVGIG (reference sequence). The CDR3 here is CAWSPGTGNQPQHF. CDR3 in DNA: TGTGCCTGGAGCCCCGGGACAGGTAATCAGCCCCAGCATTTT.

The CDR3 protein is CASSWTGTSTDTQYF. The CDR3 coding sequence is TGTGCCAGCAGCTGGACAGGGACTAGCACAGATACGCAGTATTTT. The J gene is TRBJ2-3, the V gene TRBV7-9; 8 nucleotides agree with TRBD1. With V trimmed by 4 bases and J by 0 bases, 3 bases remained unmatched. The germline V gene has CDR1 SEHNR and CDR2 FQNEAQ (reference sequence). The CDR3 extends over 15 amino acids.

At least ten counts were recorded for this clonotype. This chain connects TRBV4-1 to TRBJ2-7; 8 bases fit TRBD1. The germline V gene has CDR1 MGHRA and CDR2 YSYEKL. V shed 4 bases, J shed 2 bases, and the junction held 13 bases outside the gene matches. CDR3 length: 17 residues. CDR3 DNA sequence: TGCGCCAGCAGCCTTCTCCGCCCTCGACAGGGGACCTACGAGCAGTACTTC. Protein sequence: CASSLLRPRQGTYEQYF.

About this clonotype itself: A much larger clone differs from this one at a single base, so this may be a read error. The rearrangement links TRBV28 to TRBJ2-3, with TRBD2 as a possible D gene (6 bases). The V gene lost 8 bases and the J gene lost 2 bases, with 14 bases spanning the gap. Per germline, CDR1 MDHEN and CDR2 SYDVKM. CDR3 length equals 14 residues. CDR3 in amino acids: CASSTGRTTDTQYF. The CDR3 DNA reads TGTGCCAGCTCGACGGGGAGGACCACAGATACGCAGTATTTT.

This sequence joins TRBV12-3 or TRBV12-4 and TRBJ1-2; 12 bases align to TRBD1. The CDR3 runs 15 residues. J was trimmed by 7 bases and V by 4 bases; bases with no gene match: 7. This CDR3 is CASSSWGQGAGGYTF. DNA for the CDR3: TGTGCCAGCAGTTCCTGGGGACAGGGGGCGGGTGGCTACACCTTC.

The sample holds a few counts of this clonotype. The V gene is TRBV12-3 or TRBV12-4, the J gene TRBJ1-4; no clear D gene. The length of the CDR3 is 15 residues. Trimming removed 3 bases at V and 0 bases at J, with 8 bases between. The CDR3 region has the DNA TGTGCCAGCAGTTTTGCCCCTGCAACTAATGAAAAACTGTTTTTT. Encoded protein: CASSFAPATNEKLFF.

The V and J genes are TRBV5-1 and TRBJ1-2, with D hard to call. The CDR3 contains 14 residues. Trimming took 1 base from V and 3 from J, leaving 10 bases between them. Germline V gene lookup returns CDR1 SGHRS and CDR2 YFSETQ. Here the CDR3 reads CASSLLPDDYGYTF. The DNA for the CDR3 is TGCGCCAGCAGCTTGTTGCCAGACGACTATGGCTACACCTTC.

V and J are TRBV7-2 and TRBJ2-6, with 10 bases matching TRBD1. After removal of 1 base from V and 2 bases from J, the junction contained 5 bases not matched to a gene. The germline gives CDR1 SGHTA, CDR2 FQGNSA. CDR3 length equals 18 residues. CDR3 DNA sequence: TGTGCCAGCAGCTTAGGGGGGACAGGGGCTGCTGGGGCCAACGTCCTGACTTTC. Translated, it gives CASSLGGTGAAGANVLTF.

This CDR3 is CASSADRVSGYTF. The DNA for the CDR3 is TGTGCCAGCAGTGCCGACAGGGTCTCGGGCTACACCTTC. The J gene is TRBJ1-2, the V gene TRBV6-4; 7 positions match TRBD1. The ends lost 4 bases at V and 8 bases at J; junction bases unmatched: 7. CDR1 and CDR2 (germline): MRHNA, SNTAGT. The CDR3 loop spans 13 amino acids.

In this sample, this clonotype turned up many times. CDR3 amino acids: CSADRGNTGELFF. DNA for the CDR3: TGCAGCGCCGACAGGGGGAACACCGGGGAGCTGTTTTTT. The rearrangement uses TRBV29-1 and TRBJ2-2; 8 bases agree with TRBD1. J lost 1 base, V lost 7 bases, and 2 bases had no gene match. This CDR3 has 13 residues. The germline CDR1 and CDR2 sequences are SQVTM and ANQGSEA.

This clonotype was observed a handful of times. The rearrangement uses TRBV5-4 and TRBJ1-1; D may be TRBD1 (5 bases). The ends were cut back, 0 bases at V and 4 bases at J, with 10 bases in the middle. Germline V gene sequence: CDR1 SGHNT, CDR2 YYREEE (reference sequence). The CDR3 covers 14 residues. The CDR3 DNA sequence: TGTGCCAGCAGCTTGGCCAGGGAGGGCACTGAAGCTTTCTTT. It yields the protein CASSLAREGTEAFF.

Ten or more counts support this clonotype. This rearrangement joins TRBV7-9 to TRBJ2-3; no firm D call. Trimming pared 3 bases from V and 0 bases from J, leaving 10 bases between. The CDR3 has 15 amino acids. Germline V gives CDR1 SEHNR, CDR2 FQNEAQ (reference sequence). In DNA form, the CDR3 reads TGTGCCAGCAGCTTTACCTCCAGTAGCACAGATACGCAGTATTTT. This encodes CASSFTSSSTDTQYF.

This clonotype was seen many times. V gene TRBV7-9 combines with J gene TRBJ2-1, with 10 nucleotides matching TRBD1. V shed 6 bases and J 9 bases; nucleotides not matched to a gene: 11. This CDR3 contains 15 residues. The germline V gene has CDR1 SEHNR and CDR2 FQNEAQ (reference sequence). The CDR3 coding sequence is TGTGCCAGCAGGCATGCCGGGACAGGGGAAATTGAGCAGTTCTTC. Protein product: CASRHAGTGEIEQFF.

This clonotype was found many times. V and J are TRBV11-1 and TRBJ2-3; unclear D gene. Germline V lookup: CDR1 SGHAT, CDR2 FQDESV (reference sequence). This CDR3 region has 13 residues. V gave up 3 bases and J gave up 4 bases, with 8 bases separating them. The CDR3 DNA reads as TGTGCCAGCAGCTTGAGCCCCGCAGATACGCAGTATTTT. Its protein is CASSLSPADTQYF.

This sequence joins TRBV2 and TRBJ2-7; 8 nucleotides agree with TRBD2. CDR3 size: 15 residues. V lost 8 bases and J lost 5; bases outside the gene matches: 14. The germline CDR1 and CDR2 sequences are SNHLY and FYNNEI. The CDR3 DNA is TGTGCCAGCGAAACCACTAGCGGCCGAACGCACGAGCAGTACTTC. Translated, it gives CASETTSGRTHEQYF.

This clonotype was picked up many times. The V gene is TRBV6-6, the J gene TRBJ2-7; 7 nucleotides match TRBD1. V shed 6 bases, J shed 7 bases, and the junction held 12 bases outside the gene matches. The CDR3 is 14 residues long. Germline CDR1 and CDR2: MNHNY and SVGAGI (reference sequence). The CDR3 bases are TGTGCCAGCAGCCAGGGACAGTCTTTTGGGGAGCAGTACTTC. Translation: CASSQGQSFGEQYF.

This clonotype was detected many times. The J gene is TRBJ2-3, the V gene TRBV18; D is possibly TRBD1 or TRBD2 (5 bases each). This CDR3 contains 15 residues. V lost 1 base and J lost 4, with 12 bases in between. Germline loops: CDR1 KGHSH, CDR2 LQKENI. The CDR3 nucleotides read TGTGCCAGCTCACCACTGTCCGGGGCCGCAGATACGCAGTATTTT. Encoded protein: CASSPLSGAADTQYF.

V usage is TRBV5-6 and J usage is TRBJ2-3; D is uncertain. Per germline, CDR1 SGHDT and CDR2 YYEEEE. V was clipped by 4 bases and J by 6 bases, with 9 bases between them. This CDR3 spans 12 amino acids. The CDR3 sequence is CASSLQTDTQYF. The CDR3 nucleotides read TGTGCCAGCAGCCTACAGACGGATACGCAGTATTTT.

This clonotype appeared a few times. The chain links TRBV7-8 to TRBJ2-1, with 10 bases matching TRBD2. Germline CDR1 SGHVS, CDR2 FQNEAQ. The CDR3 runs to 18 residues. The V segment lost 0 bases and the J segment 1 base; nucleotides outside the gene matches: 6. In DNA form, the CDR3 reads TGTGCCAGCAGCTTAGCGGCTAGCGGGAGTACATCCTACAATGAGCAGTTCTTC. Protein sequence: CASSLAASGSTSYNEQFF.

This clonotype appeared many times. CDR3 protein: CASSSRTGDGETQYF. CDR3 DNA: TGCGCCAGCAGCTCTCGAACAGGGGATGGGGAGACCCAGTACTTC. The chain links TRBV5-1 to TRBJ2-5; 7 nucleotides line up with TRBD1. The CDR3 has 15 amino acids. The germline V gene encodes CDR1 SGHRS and CDR2 YFSETQ. V lost 3 bases, J lost 5 bases, and 10 bases stayed unmatched.

This chain links TRBV5-1 with TRBJ2-7; D unresolved. The CDR3 totals 15 residues. Germline CDR1 SGHRS, CDR2 YFSETQ. Trimming pared 0 bases from V and 0 bases from J, leaving 10 bases between. CDR3: CASSLGEASSYEQYF. The CDR3 DNA is TGCGCCAGCAGCTTGGGTGAGGCTAGCTCCTACGAGCAGTACTTC.

This clonotype occurred a few times. CDR3 residues: CASSRGPQSAEAFF. CDR3 in DNA: TGCGCCAGCAGCCGGGGACCGCAGAGCGCTGAAGCTTTCTTT. This chain uses TRBV5-1 with TRBJ1-1; the D gene is possibly TRBD1 (5 bases). The CDR3 has 14 amino acids. V lost 4 bases and J lost 6, with 16 bases in between. In germline, CDR1 is SGHRS, CDR2 YFSETQ.

The V call is TRBV7-8, the J call TRBJ1-4; a weak D match, TRBD1 (5 bases). Looked up from germline, CDR1 is SGHVS and CDR2 is FQNEAQ. V was clipped by 5 bases and J by 8 bases, with 18 bases between them. The CDR3 has 15 amino acids. CDR3 nucleotides: TGTGCCAGCAGCCCAACCCGGGGACGGTCCGAAAAACTGTTTTTT. Encoded protein: CASSPTRGRSEKLFF.

The chain employs TRBV20-1 and TRBJ2-5; D ambiguous. The CDR3 covers 11 residues. V lost 6 bases and J 9 bases, leaving 14 bases between the germline ends. Per germline, CDR1 DFQATT and CDR2 SNEGSKA (reference sequence). CDR3 nucleotides: TGCAGTGCCCGGGCAGACCGGGCCCAGTACTTC. The encoded protein is CSARADRAQYF.

This clonotype occurred many times. The rearrangement uses TRBV18 and TRBJ1-3, with a weak D call TRBD1 (5 bases). Looked up from germline, CDR1 is KGHSH and CDR2 is LQKENI. The V end lost 5 bases, the J end lost 4 bases, and 15 bases lay between the germline ends. The CDR3 spans 15 residues. CDR3 in DNA: TGTGCCAGCTCATTGGGACGGCTTTTGGGAAACACCATATATTTT. Translating gives CASSLGRLLGNTIYF.